This TCR beta chain was captured by sequencing in a study of blood T cell repertoires in COVID-19. The repertoire was sequenced with immunoSEQ multiplex PCR; TCRdb's copy has only in-frame clones and lacks some. The table has tens of thousands of clones, 86% seen once; the top ten hold 1.3%. This TCR was recovered from a woman of 80 years or more with acute or convalescent COVID-19. The sequencing input was peripheral blood.

In nucleotides, the CDR3 is TGTGCCAGCAGCTCCCAAAACACCGGGGAGCTGTTTTTT. As protein: CASSSQNTGELFF. V and J are TRBV5-5 and TRBJ2-2; unclear D gene. The CDR3 sequence is 13 residues long. The V end was cut by 3 bases, the J end by 2 bases, with 5 bases between. CDR1 SGHKS and CDR2 YYEKEE come from the germline V gene (reference sequence).